These 28 T cell receptor beta chains were all obtained from the same sample, sequenced in a study of blood T cells in healthy people across ages. The use of a sample-barcoded 5' primer and a J-beta primer mix characterized a second PCR of roughly 6 to 11 cycles. Using its own MiXCR run on the 5' RACE reads, TCRdb lists one record per CDR3 protein. The repertoire includes approximately 800,000 distinct CDR3 sequences, roughly 60% of them detected once, and roughly 26% sits in the top ten. Material: blood. The receptors shown here come from a young man in good health.

CDR3 coding DNA: TGTGCCAGCAGCTCAAGGTGGGGCGGGGGATACGCGTATTTT. The encoded protein is CASSSRWGGGYAYF. The chain has TRBV7-9 and TRBJ2-3, with 7 bases aligning to TRBD2. The CDR3 runs to 14 residues. V lost 4 bases to trimming and J lost 14 bases; unmatched junction nucleotides: 15. Germline CDR1 and CDR2: SEHNR and FQNEAQ (reference sequence).

At least ten counts were recorded for this clonotype. The J gene is TRBJ2-5, the V gene TRBV6-2 or TRBV6-3; perhaps TRBD2 as D (5 bases). This CDR3 spans 13 amino acids. Germline-derived CDR1 and CDR2 are MNHEY and SVGEGT. The V and J ends lost 6 bases and 4 bases respectively, with 12 bases between them. The chain's CDR3 is CASRILGGETQYF. The CDR3 DNA reads as TGTGCCAGCAGAATCCTTGGAGGAGAGACCCAGTACTTC.

This clonotype was seen only once. The chain's CDR3 is CASSQGRVTEAFF. DNA for the CDR3: TGTGCCAGCAGCCAGGGTCGGGTGACTGAAGCTTTCTTT. This chain connects TRBV13 to TRBJ1-1, with a weak D call TRBD1 (5 bases). The CDR3 is 13 amino acids. Deletions cut 5 bases from V and 5 bases from J, with 12 bases between. CDR1 is PRHDT and CDR2 is FYEKMQ in the germline V gene (reference sequence).

The chain employs TRBV5-1 and TRBJ2-1, with D hard to call. The CDR3 consists of 12 residues. Per germline, CDR1 SGHRS and CDR2 YFSETQ. V lost 7 bases and J 9 bases, leaving 14 bases between the germline ends. As DNA, the CDR3 is TGCGCCAGCGGCATCGTGGGCGGTGAGCAGTTCTTC. It yields the protein CASGIVGGEQFF.

This clonotype has a count of ten or more. V gene TRBV12-3 or TRBV12-4 combines with J gene TRBJ1-6; D is ambiguous. The V end was cut by 7 bases, the J end by 6 bases, with 13 bases between. The CDR3 spans 14 residues. CDR3 loop: CASTLGSLNSPLHF. DNA for the CDR3: TGTGCCAGCACCCTTGGGTCCCTTAATTCACCCCTCCACTTT.

The chain couples TRBV29-1 to TRBJ2-7; D tentatively fits TRBD1 or TRBD2 (5 bases each). V was shortened by 6 bases and J by 2 bases, with 11 bases between the two germline ends. Germline V gene lookup returns CDR1 SQVTM and CDR2 ANQGSEA. The CDR3 spans 12 residues. The CDR3 region has the DNA TGCAGCGTGAGGGGCTTGACCTACGAGCAGTACTTC. Its translation: CSVRGLTYEQYF.

There are a few counts of this clonotype. The V and J genes are TRBV7-2 and TRBJ2-5; D is perhaps TRBD1 or TRBD2 (5 bases each). The CDR3 spans 14 residues. The ends were cut back, 5 bases at V and 2 bases at J, with 12 bases in the middle. Germline lookup yields CDR1 SGHTA and CDR2 FQGNSA. This chain's CDR3 is CASSPTGAQETQYF. In DNA form, the CDR3 reads TGTGCCAGCAGCCCCACCGGGGCACAAGAGACCCAGTACTTC.

Only a few counts were recorded for this clonotype. The V call is TRBV24-1, the J call TRBJ2-5; D assignment may be TRBD1 or TRBD2 (5 bases each). V dropped 7 bases and J dropped 4 bases, with 15 bases sitting between them. Germline V gene lookup returns CDR1 KGHDR and CDR2 SFDVKD. The CDR3 is 14 amino acids. In DNA form, the CDR3 reads TGTGCCACCAGCACAGCCGAGGGGCTAGAGACCCAGTACTTC. This gives the protein CATSTAEGLETQYF.

This clonotype was seen a few times. The V and J genes are TRBV9 and TRBJ2-1; D remains unclear. CDR3 size: 15 residues. Germline assignment: CDR1 SGDLS and CDR2 YYNGEE. V was pared by 1 base and J by 9 bases, with 17 bases between. The CDR3 sequence: CASSVKGIYGGEQFF. DNA of the CDR3: TGTGCCAGCAGCGTAAAGGGAATTTATGGCGGTGAGCAGTTCTTC.

V gene TRBV7-3 combines with J gene TRBJ2-3; TRBD2 matches 7 bases. V gave up 3 bases and J gave up 8 bases; unmatched junction bases: 8. In germline, CDR1 is SGHTA, CDR2 FQGTGA. The CDR3 covers 14 residues. The CDR3 nucleotides are TGTGCCAGCAGCTTGGGGGAGGGCACGGGTACGCAGTATTTT. It is translated as CASSLGEGTGTQYF.

The chain has TRBV6-2 or TRBV6-3 and TRBJ2-1, with 8 bases identical to TRBD2. V was clipped by 1 base and J by 5 bases; unmatched bases: 4. The CDR3 sequence is 15 residues long. CDR1 is MNHEY and CDR2 is SVGEGT in the germline V gene. CDR3 region: CASSYLRGADNEQFF. In nucleotides, the CDR3 is TGTGCCAGCAGTTACTTGCGGGGGGCGGACAATGAGCAGTTCTTC.

This clonotype was observed a handful of times. The chain uses TRBV21-1 and TRBJ2-7. TRBV21-1 is a pseudogene. The CDR3 spans 12 residues. CDR3 DNA sequence: TGTGCCAGCAGCAAATATGGCCACGAGCAGTACTTC. It yields the protein CASSKYGHEQYF.

This sequence joins TRBV6-2 or TRBV6-3 and TRBJ2-1; possibly TRBD1 for D (7 bases). V lost 6 bases and J 2 bases, leaving 14 bases between the germline ends. The CDR3 contains 15 residues. Germline values: CDR1 MNHEY, CDR2 SVGEGT. The CDR3 is CASSVTGRPYNEQFF. The CDR3 bases are TGTGCCAGCAGCGTGACAGGGAGGCCCTACAATGAGCAGTTCTTC.

The V call is TRBV11-2, the J call TRBJ2-6; D is unresolved. The CDR3 runs to 16 residues. The V gene's germline CDR1 is SGHAT and CDR2 FQNNGV. V was cut by 3 bases and J by 0 bases, with 9 bases left in between. CDR3 protein: CASSFLKASGANVLTF. DNA of the CDR3: TGTGCCAGCAGCTTCTTAAAGGCCTCTGGGGCCAACGTCCTGACTTTC.

The J gene is TRBJ2-1, the V gene TRBV7-9, with D possibly called TRBD1 or TRBD2 (6 bases each). The CDR3 is 14 amino acids. Trimming shortened V by 8 bases and J by 3 bases, and 14 bases separated the two germline ends. Germline V gene sequence: CDR1 SEHNR, CDR2 FQNEAQ (reference sequence). CDR3 sequence reads: CASEEGGHYNEQFF. The CDR3 DNA reads TGTGCCAGCGAGGAGGGGGGCCACTACAATGAGCAGTTCTTC.

Of note for this clonotype: The junction and the germline gene differ at one end; a read error may be behind it. The genes are TRBV20-1 and TRBJ1-1; 7 bases map to TRBD1. The CDR3 has 16 residues. In germline, CDR1 is DFQATT, CDR2 SNEGSKA (reference sequence). The DNA for the CDR3 is TGCAGTGCTAGAGTGTACAGGGGTTTCATGAACACTGAAGTTTTCTTT. This codes for CSARVYRGFMNTEVFF.

This clonotype was seen a few times. J is TRBJ2-7 and V is TRBV12-5, with 7 bases fitting TRBD1. Germline V gene data show CDR1 as LGHNT and CDR2 as FRNRAP. CDR3 size: 14 residues. The J segment lost 5 bases and the V segment lost 3 bases, leaving 7 bases of the junction unmatched. CDR3 bases: TGTGCTAGTGGTTTACCGGGACAGCCCGACGAGCAGTACTTC. Translated, it gives CASGLPGQPDEQYF.

V is TRBV7-2 and J is TRBJ2-1; D is perhaps TRBD2 (7 bases). The CDR3 consists of 15 residues. The V end lost 3 bases, the J end lost 10 bases, and 19 bases lay between the germline ends. Germline-derived CDR1 and CDR2 are SGHTA and FQGNSA. CDR3 nucleotides: TGTGCCAGCAGCTTTGACGGCCGCGGGGGCGGAGAGCAGTTCTTC. Residues: CASSFDGRGGGEQFF. Together with reference TRBV7-2 and TRBJ2-1, the CDR3 gives the full variable domain: GAGVSQSPSNKVTEKGKDVELRCDPISGHTALYWYRQSLGQGLEFLIYFQGNSAPDKSGLPSDRFSAERTGGSVSTLTIQRTQQEDSAVYLCASSFDGRGGGEQFFGPGTRLTVL.

This chain joins TRBV7-2 and TRBJ2-7; 12 bases agree with TRBD2. The germline V gene encodes CDR1 SGHTA and CDR2 FQGNSA. V shed 0 bases, J shed 1 base, and the junction held 10 bases outside the gene matches. The CDR3 contains 19 residues. CDR3 loop: CASSLAVASGGAGSYEQYF. The CDR3 DNA follows: TGTGCCAGCAGCTTAGCTGTGGCTAGCGGGGGGGCCGGATCCTACGAGCAGTACTTC.

This clonotype has only a few counts. A read error is possible here, since a much larger clone lies one base away. V is TRBV20-1 and J is TRBJ2-1; tentatively, D is TRBD1 or TRBD2 (5 bases each). Trimming shortened V by 3 bases and J by 7 bases, and 19 bases separated the two germline ends. This CDR3 contains 15 residues. The germline V gene has CDR1 DFQATT and CDR2 SNEGSKA (reference sequence). CDR3 nucleotides: TGCAGTGCTAGCTCACATCGAGGGGTTGTGAATGAGCAGTTCTTC. This translates into CSASSHRGVVNEQFF.

The V and J genes are TRBV5-1 and TRBJ2-5; 7 bases line up with TRBD1. V shed 1 base and J 3 bases; nucleotides not matched to a gene: 6. CDR1 is SGHRS, CDR2 YFSETQ, per germline. This CDR3 contains 15 residues. The CDR3 sequence is CASSLTPGGKETQYF. The CDR3 nucleotides read TGCGCCAGCAGCTTGACCCCAGGGGGAAAAGAGACCCAGTACTTC. The full variable domain, with the rest looked up from reference TRBV5-1 and TRBJ2-5, is KAGVTQTPRYLIKTRGQQVTLSCSPISGHRSVSWYQQTPGQGLQFLFEYFSETQRNKGNFPGRFSGRQFSNSRSEMNVSTLELGDSALYLCASSLTPGGKETQYFGPGTRLLVL.

The chain couples TRBV7-9 to TRBJ2-7, with a tentative D call TRBD1 (5 bases). Trimming shortened V by 5 bases and J by 1 base, and 12 bases separated the two germline ends. Germline V gene sequence: CDR1 SEHNR, CDR2 FQNEAQ (reference sequence). The CDR3 contains 14 residues. The chain's CDR3 is CASSLRRTSYEQYF. CDR3 DNA sequence: TGTGCCAGCAGCCTCCGAAGGACATCCTACGAGCAGTACTTC.

This clonotype has more than one count but fewer than ten. The genes are TRBV6-2 or TRBV6-3 and TRBJ2-3; D may match TRBD1 or TRBD2 (5 bases each). Per the germline V gene, CDR1 is MNHEY and CDR2 is SVGEGT. With 6 bases removed from V and 2 bases from J, the gap between germline ends came to 12 bases. This CDR3 is 14 amino acids long. CDR3 in amino acids: CASRLRGVTDTQYF. The CDR3 bases are TGTGCCAGCAGGCTACGAGGGGTCACAGATACGCAGTATTTT.

This clonotype was seen many times. The genes are TRBV7-2 and TRBJ2-1; D perhaps matches TRBD2 (6 bases). V was pared by 1 base and J by 6 bases, with 19 bases between. This CDR3 comprises 17 residues. Per germline, CDR1 SGHTA and CDR2 FQGNSA. The CDR3 protein is CASSLEFTLAGLNEQFF. CDR3 bases: TGTGCCAGCAGCTTAGAGTTTACACTAGCCGGACTCAATGAGCAGTTCTTC.

This chain joins TRBV11-2 and TRBJ2-1; D remains unclear. Germline CDR1 reads SGHAT; CDR2 reads FQNNGV. Trimming shortened V by 5 bases and J by 6 bases, and 14 bases separated the two germline ends. This CDR3 has 14 residues. CDR3 bases: TGTGCCAGCAGCCCCAGGCCGGGCTCCAATGAGCAGTTCTTC. Protein product: CASSPRPGSNEQFF.

Details on this clonotype: A junction end diverges from the germline sequence, so it may reflect a read error. The J gene is TRBJ2-3, the V gene TRBV24-1; maybe TRBD1 (5 bases). CDR3 length: 15 residues. The germline gives CDR1 KGHDR, CDR2 SFDVKD. The CDR3 DNA sequence: TGTGCCACCAGTGATTACCCGTGGGGCCGAGATACGCAGTGTTTT. Translated: CATSDYPWGRDTQCF.

The chain carries TRBV6-1 and TRBJ1-6; no clear D. The CDR3 runs 15 residues. Germline loops: CDR1 MNHNS, CDR2 SASEGT. Between the trimmed V and J ends, which lost 3 bases and 8 bases, there was a span of 14 bases. The CDR3 region has the DNA TGTGCCAGCAGTGATTGGGAGGGTAGGGATTCACCCCTCCACTTT. Protein product: CASSDWEGRDSPLHF.

This clonotype was seen more than once but under ten times. The rearrangement links TRBV6-1 to TRBJ1-5; D gene uncertain. This CDR3 has 16 amino acids. Trimming took 0 bases from V and 7 from J, leaving 16 bases between them. Germline CDR1 MNHNS, CDR2 SASEGT. CDR3 protein: CASSEALAAGIQPQHF. The CDR3 bases are TGTGCCAGCAGTGAAGCGTTGGCCGCTGGGATCCAGCCCCAGCATTTT.